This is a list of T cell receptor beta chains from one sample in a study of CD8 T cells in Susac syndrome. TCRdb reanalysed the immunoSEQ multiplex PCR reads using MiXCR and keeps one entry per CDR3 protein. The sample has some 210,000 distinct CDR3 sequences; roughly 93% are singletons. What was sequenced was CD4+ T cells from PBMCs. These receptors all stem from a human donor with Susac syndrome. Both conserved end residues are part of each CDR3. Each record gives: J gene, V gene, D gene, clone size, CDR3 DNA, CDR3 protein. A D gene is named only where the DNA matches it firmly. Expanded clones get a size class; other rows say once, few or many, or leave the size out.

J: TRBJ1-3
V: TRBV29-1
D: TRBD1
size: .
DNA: TGCAGCGCCGACAGGGGGCTGACTGGAAACACCATATATTTT
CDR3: CSADRGLTGNTIYF

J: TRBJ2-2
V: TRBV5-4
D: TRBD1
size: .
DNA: TGTGCCAGCAGCTTAGACAGGGAATTCACCGGGGAGCTGTTTTTT
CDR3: CASSLDREFTGELFF

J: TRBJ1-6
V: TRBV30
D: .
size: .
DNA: TGTGCCTGGAGTGTATACTTGGCCGTATATAATTCACCCCTCCACTTT
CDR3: CAWSVYLAVYNSPLHF

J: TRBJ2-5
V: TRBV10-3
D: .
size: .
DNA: TGTGCCATCACAGGGGACCAAGAGACCCAGTACTTC
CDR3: CAITGDQETQYF

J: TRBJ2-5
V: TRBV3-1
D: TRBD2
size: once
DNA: TGTGCCAGCAGCCCCCGGGGGGAGCGGGGGGGTCCACGGACCCAGTACTTC
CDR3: CASSPRGERGGPRTQYF

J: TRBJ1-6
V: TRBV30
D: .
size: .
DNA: TGTGCCTGGAGCCCAGATCCCAGGGATTCACCCCTCCACTTT
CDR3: CAWSPDPRDSPLHF

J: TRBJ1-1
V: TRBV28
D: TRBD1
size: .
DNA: TGTGCCAGCACCCTGAAGACAGGGTTTACTGAAGCTTTCTTT
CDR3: CASTLKTGFTEAFF

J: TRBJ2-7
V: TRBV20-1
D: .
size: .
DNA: TGCAGTGCTAGAGATCTTTACGAGCAGTACTTC
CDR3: CSARDLYEQYF

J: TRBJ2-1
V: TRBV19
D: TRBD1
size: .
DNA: TGTGCCAGTAGTCCTACCCGGGACAGGGTGTATAATGAGCAGTTCTTC
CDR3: CASSPTRDRVYNEQFF

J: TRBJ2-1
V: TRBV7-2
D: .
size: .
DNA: TGTGCCAGCAGCTCTACACAGGATTCCGTCGGGAGTGAGCAGTTCTTC
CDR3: CASSSTQDSVGSEQFF

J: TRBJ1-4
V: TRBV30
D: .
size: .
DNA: TGTGCCTGGAGTGTACTCCTGGGGGAAGGAGAAAAACTGTTTTTT
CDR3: CAWSVLLGEGEKLFF

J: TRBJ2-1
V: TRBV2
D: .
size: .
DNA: TGTGCCAACAGTGTGGTGGGGTACAATGAGCAGTTCTTC
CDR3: CANSVVGYNEQFF

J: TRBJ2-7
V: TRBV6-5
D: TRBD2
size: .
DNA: TGTGCCAGCAGCCCGGGACTAGCGGCCGCCTACGAGCAGTACTTC
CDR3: CASSPGLAAAYEQYF

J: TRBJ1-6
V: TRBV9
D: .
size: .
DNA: TGTGCCAGCAGCGTAGCTTGGGGAGATTCACCCCTCCACTTT
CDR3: CASSVAWGDSPLHF

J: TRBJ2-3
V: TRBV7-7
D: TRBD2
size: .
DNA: TGTGCTAGCAGCCCGGGATGGCTAGCGGGGGAAGGGAGCACAGATACGCAGTATTTT
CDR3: CASSPGWLAGEGSTDTQYF

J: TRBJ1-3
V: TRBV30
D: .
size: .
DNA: TGTGCCTGGAGTGTTGGGCAGTGGCAGGGAAACACCATATATTTT
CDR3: CAWSVGQWQGNTIYF

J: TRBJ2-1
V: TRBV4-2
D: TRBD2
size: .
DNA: TGTGCCAGCAGCCAATCGGCTAGCGGGGGGGCAGTCGGGGTGCCCAATGAGCAGTTCTTC
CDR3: CASSQSASGGAVGVPNEQFF

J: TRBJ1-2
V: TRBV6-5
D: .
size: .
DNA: TGTGCCAGCAGTCCGGTAAGGGGCGGAGGCTACACCTTC
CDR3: CASSPVRGGGYTF

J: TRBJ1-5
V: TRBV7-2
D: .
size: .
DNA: TGTGCCAGCAGCTCCTCGAATAGCAATCAGCCCCAGCATTTT
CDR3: CASSSSNSNQPQHF

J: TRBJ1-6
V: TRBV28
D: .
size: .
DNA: TGTGCCAGCAGTTTCCGTCACTCACCCCTCCACTTT
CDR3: CASSFRHSPLHF

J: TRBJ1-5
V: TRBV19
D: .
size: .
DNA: TGTGCCAGTAGTATAAGAGGGAACGGCAATCAGCCCCAGCATTTT
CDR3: CASSIRGNGNQPQHF

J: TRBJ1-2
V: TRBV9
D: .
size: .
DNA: TGTGCCAGCAGCCAGGGTCCCCGAAACTATGGCTACACCTTC
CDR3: CASSQGPRNYGYTF

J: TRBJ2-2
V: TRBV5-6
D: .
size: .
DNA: TGTGCCAGCAGCTTGATCCGGGGCGTTCCAACCGGGGAGCTGTTTTTT
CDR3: CASSLIRGVPTGELFF

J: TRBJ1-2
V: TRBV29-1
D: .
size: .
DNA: TGCAGCGTTGTAGTGGAGTTTGAGGGCTACACCTTC
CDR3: CSVVVEFEGYTF

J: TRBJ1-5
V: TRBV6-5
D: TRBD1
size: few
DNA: TGTGCCAGCAGTTTCGGGACAGGGATAAATCAGCCCCAGCATTTT
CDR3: CASSFGTGINQPQHF

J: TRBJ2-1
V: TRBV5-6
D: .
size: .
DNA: TGTGCCAGCAGCTTCCGAACCCTGGACAATGAGCAGTTCTTC
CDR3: CASSFRTLDNEQFF

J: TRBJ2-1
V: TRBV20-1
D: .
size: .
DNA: TGCAGTGCTAGTCTGGTCGTGGGCTCCTACAATGAGCAGTTCTTC
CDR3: CSASLVVGSYNEQFF

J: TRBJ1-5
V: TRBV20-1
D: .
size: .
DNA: TGCAGTGCTAGTGCCCCGGAGGGGGGTCAGCCCCAGCATTTT
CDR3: CSASAPEGGQPQHF

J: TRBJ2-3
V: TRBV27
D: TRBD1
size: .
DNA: TGTGCCAGTACGCGAACAGGGGAGTACACAGATACGCAGTATTTT
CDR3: CASTRTGEYTDTQYF

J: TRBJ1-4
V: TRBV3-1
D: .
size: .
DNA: TGTGCCAGCAGCCTGGGCAGGCATAATGAAAAACTGTTTTTT
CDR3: CASSLGRHNEKLFF

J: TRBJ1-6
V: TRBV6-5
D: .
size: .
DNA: TGTGCCAGCGGTAACTCGGGGGGCGGAAATTCACCCCTCCACTTT
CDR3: CASGNSGGGNSPLHF

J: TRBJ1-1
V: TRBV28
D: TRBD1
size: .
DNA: TGTGCCAGCAGTACCGACAGGGGCATTGAAGCTTTCTTT
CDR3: CASSTDRGIEAFF

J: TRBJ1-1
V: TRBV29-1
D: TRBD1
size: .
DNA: TGCAGCGTTCCCGATACCTACAGGGGTGATCGTGATGAAGCTTTCTTT
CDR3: CSVPDTYRGDRDEAFF

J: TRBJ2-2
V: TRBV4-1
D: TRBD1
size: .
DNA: TGCGCCAGCAGCCTCGGGACAGGGGGGAACACCGGGGAGCTGTTTTTT
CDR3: CASSLGTGGNTGELFF

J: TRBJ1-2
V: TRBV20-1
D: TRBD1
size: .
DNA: TGCAGTGCTAGGGATACAGGGGACTATGGCTACACCTTC
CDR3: CSARDTGDYGYTF

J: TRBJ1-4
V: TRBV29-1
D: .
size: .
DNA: TGCAGCGTTGAAGAGGGAGAAAAACTGTTTTTT
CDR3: CSVEEGEKLFF

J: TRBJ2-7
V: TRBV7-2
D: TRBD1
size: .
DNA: TGTGCCAGCAGCCCGGGACAGGTTCGCTCCTACGAGCAGTACTTC
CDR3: CASSPGQVRSYEQYF

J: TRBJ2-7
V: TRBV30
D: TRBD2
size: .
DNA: TGTGCCTGGCGTACCCCGGTGGTAGCGGGGGGGAAGTACGAGCAGTACTTC
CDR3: CAWRTPVVAGGKYEQYF

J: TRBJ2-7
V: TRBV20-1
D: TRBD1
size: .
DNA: TGCAGTGCTCTAGGGACAGGGGACAACGAGCAGTACTTC
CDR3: CSALGTGDNEQYF

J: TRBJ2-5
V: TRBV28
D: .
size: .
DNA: TGTGCCACCCTGCGGTCGGGGGAAGAGACCCAGTACTTC
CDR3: CATLRSGEETQYF

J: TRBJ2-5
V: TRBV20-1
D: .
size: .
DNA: TGCAGTGCCCCGACAGCGTACCAAGAGACCCAGTACTTC
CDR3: CSAPTAYQETQYF

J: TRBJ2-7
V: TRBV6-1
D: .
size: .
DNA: TGTGCCAGCAGCCAGGTAGGCATCGAGCAGTACTTC
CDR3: CASSQVGIEQYF

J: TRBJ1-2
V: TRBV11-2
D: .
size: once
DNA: TGTGCCAGCAGCTTAGAATCGTGGGCAACGGGCTACACCTTC
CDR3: CASSLESWATGYTF

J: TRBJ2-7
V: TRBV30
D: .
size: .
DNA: TGTGCCCGGAAGACTGGACCTGCGCAGTACTTC
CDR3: CARKTGPAQYF

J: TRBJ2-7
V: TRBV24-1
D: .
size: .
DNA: TGTGCCACCAGTGGGTCGGGGATCGAGCAGTACTTC
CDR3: CATSGSGIEQYF